The rows below give T cell receptor beta chains drawn from one sample of a study of T cell clonotyping in hematopoietic cell transplantation. Sequencing used immunoSEQ multiplex PCR; TCRdb keeps in-frame clones, though not all of them. The sample lists approximately 50,000 clones, about nine tenths occurring once. The sample consisted of peripheral blood mononuclear cells, taken before stem cell transplant. The origin of the receptors is a man in his 60s with biphenotypic leukemia. Some clones in this sample may be carry-over from other donors' samples. CDR3s include the opening cysteine and the closing phenylalanine or tryptophan. The order of the fields is clone size, V gene, D gene, J gene, CDR3 DNA, CDR3 protein. The D gene is left open where the match is weak. Size tells how often a clone was seen (once, few, many) or the class of an expanded clone, and some rows leave it out.

>NA|TRBV28|NA|TRBJ2-7
TGTGCCAGCAGTTGGGGACGATTCTACGAGCAGTACTTC
CASSWGRFYEQYF
>NA|TRBV2|TRBD2|TRBJ2-3
TGTGCCAGCAGTGAAACACTAGCGGGGGCCCCCTCCACAGATACGCAGTATTTT
CASSETLAGAPSTDTQYF
>NA|TRBV6-4|NA|TRBJ2-1
TGTGCCAGCAGTGACACGGGGTTTGAGCAGTTCTTC
CASSDTGFEQFF
>NA|TRBV7-6|NA|TRBJ1-1
TGTGCCAGCAGTGGGCCCAACACTGAAGCTTTCTTT
CASSGPNTEAFF
>NA|TRBV4-1|TRBD1|TRBJ2-1
TGCGCCAGCAGCCAAAAGGACAGGGTATCCTACAATGAGCAGTTCTTC
CASSQKDRVSYNEQFF
>NA|TRBV7-9|TRBD1|TRBJ2-6
TGTGCCAGCAGCATAGACAGGGGGCTTAGGTCTGGGGCCAACGTCCTGACTTTC
CASSIDRGLRSGANVLTF
>few|TRBV6-5|NA|TRBJ1-4
TGTGCCAGCAGTTACGATTGGGATAATGAAAAACTGTTTTTT
CASSYDWDNEKLFF
>NA|TRBV4-1|NA|TRBJ2-1
TGCGCCAGCAGCCAAGGGGATCGGGGCGATGAGCAGTTCTTC
CASSQGDRGDEQFF
>NA|TRBV4-3|TRBD1|TRBJ2-3
TGCGCCAGCAGCACGAACAGGGGGGCAGATACGCAGTATTTT
CASSTNRGADTQYF
>NA|TRBV30|NA|TRBJ2-7
TGTGCCTGGAGTGTAAGCGAAAGCTCCTACGAGCAGTACTTC
CAWSVSESSYEQYF
>NA|TRBV4-1|NA|TRBJ1-5
TGCGCCAGCAGCCACAGATCAAAACCGGCCACAACTTATAGCAATCAGCCCCAGCATTTT
CASSHRSKPATTYSNQPQHF
>NA|TRBV28|NA|TRBJ1-4
TGTGCCAGCAGCTTCATTGGGCGGGAAAAACTGTTTTTT
CASSFIGREKLFF
>NA|TRBV30|NA|TRBJ1-1
TGTGCCTCACCTAAGGGGGAATCCACTGAAGCTTTCTTT
CASPKGESTEAFF
>NA|TRBV9|NA|TRBJ1-4
TGTGCCAGCAGCGTAGGGCCAGGCGGTAATGAAAAACTGTTTTTT
CASSVGPGGNEKLFF
>NA|TRBV4-3|NA|TRBJ1-5
TGCGCCAGCAGCCAAGATCTACGGCAGCCCCAGCATTTT
CASSQDLRQPQHF
>NA|TRBV11-2|NA|TRBJ2-1
TGTGCCAGCAGCTTAGACGGACAGAAGCAGTTCTTC
CASSLDGQKQFF
>NA|TRBV5-4|TRBD2|TRBJ2-3
TGTGCCAGCACCGACCGAACTAGCGGGAGGGCCTCAAGAGATACGCAGTATTTT
CASTDRTSGRASRDTQYF
>NA|TRBV4-2|TRBD1|TRBJ1-2
TGTGCCAGCAGCCAGGGGACAGGGGGTTCTGGCTACACCTTC
CASSQGTGGSGYTF
>NA|TRBV7-9|TRBD2|TRBJ2-5
TGTGCCAGCACTGGACTAGCGGGAGATATGGAGACCCAGTACTTC
CASTGLAGDMETQYF
>NA|TRBV27|NA|TRBJ1-1
TGTGCCAGCAGCTTAGAAGGGGGGCTGACTGAAGCTTTCTTT
CASSLEGGLTEAFF
>once|TRBV20-1|NA|TRBJ1-2
TGCAGTGCCACCGTATTTCTTGGCTACACCTTC
CSATVFLGYTF